This T cell receptor (beta chain) appears in the sequencing data of a study of T cell responses to AZD1222 COVID-19 vaccine. J gave up 5 bases and V 0 bases, and 2 bases lay outside the gene matches. CDR1 and CDR2 from the germline V gene are MNHEY and SVGAGI. The CDR3 spans 15 residues. Here immunoSEQ multiplex PCR was the method, and the copy in TCRdb shows in-frame clones only, minus some. The sample consists of 140,000 to 150,000 clones, more than 75% of them appearing once. This chain uses TRBV6-5 with TRBJ1-2, with TRBD1 identical over 11 bases. This TCR came from an adult in good health. The sample here was peripheral blood, taken on day 0 of AZD1222 vaccination. The CDR3 DNA sequence: TGTGCCAGCAGTTACTCTGGGACAGGGGGTTATGGCTACACCTTC. Translation gives CASSYSGTGGYGYTF.